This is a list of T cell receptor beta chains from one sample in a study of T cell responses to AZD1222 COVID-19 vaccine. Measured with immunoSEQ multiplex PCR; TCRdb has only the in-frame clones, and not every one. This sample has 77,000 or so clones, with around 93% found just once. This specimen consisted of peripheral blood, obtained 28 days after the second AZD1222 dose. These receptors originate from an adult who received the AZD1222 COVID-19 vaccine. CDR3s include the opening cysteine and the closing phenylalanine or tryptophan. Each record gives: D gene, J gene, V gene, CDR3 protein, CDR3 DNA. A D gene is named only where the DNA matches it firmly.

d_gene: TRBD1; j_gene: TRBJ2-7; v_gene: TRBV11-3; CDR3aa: CASSFAGTGVYEQYF; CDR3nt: TGTGCCAGCAGCTTTGCCGGGACAGGGGTCTACGAGCAGTACTTC
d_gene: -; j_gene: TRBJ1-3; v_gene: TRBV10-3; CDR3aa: CASLDHGRNGGNTIYF; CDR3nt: TGTGCCAGCTTAGACCACGGAAGAAACGGTGGAAACACCATATATTTT
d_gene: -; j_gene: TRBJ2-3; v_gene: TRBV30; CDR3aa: CAWSVIRTYTDTQYF; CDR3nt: TGTGCCTGGAGTGTAATCCGCACTTACACAGATACGCAGTATTTT
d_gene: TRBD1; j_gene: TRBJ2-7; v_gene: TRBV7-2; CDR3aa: CASRLRQGPTYEQYF; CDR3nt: TGTGCCAGCAGACTCCGACAGGGACCCACCTACGAGCAGTACTTC
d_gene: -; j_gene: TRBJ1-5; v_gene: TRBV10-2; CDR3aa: CASSEWRGAPDQPQHF; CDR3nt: TGCGCCAGCAGTGAGTGGAGGGGGGCCCCGGATCAGCCCCAGCATTTT
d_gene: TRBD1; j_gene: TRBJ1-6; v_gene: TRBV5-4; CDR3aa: CASSNQQGGNSPLHF; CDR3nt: TGTGCCAGCAGCAACCAACAGGGGGGTAATTCACCCCTCCACTTT
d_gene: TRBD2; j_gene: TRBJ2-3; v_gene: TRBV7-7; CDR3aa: CASSLTSGATDTQYF; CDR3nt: TGTGCCAGCAGCTTGACTAGCGGGGCCACAGATACGCAGTATTTT
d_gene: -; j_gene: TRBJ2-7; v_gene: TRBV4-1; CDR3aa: CASSQVVGQGHEQYF; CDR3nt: TGCGCCAGCAGCCAAGTAGTAGGGCAGGGGCACGAGCAGTACTTC
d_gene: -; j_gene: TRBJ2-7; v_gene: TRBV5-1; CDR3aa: CASSLAPQYEQYF; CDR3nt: TGCGCCAGCAGCTTGGCTCCCCAATACGAGCAGTACTTC
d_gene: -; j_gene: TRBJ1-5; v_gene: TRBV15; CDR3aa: CATSWTERGQPQHF; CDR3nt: TGTGCCACCAGCTGGACTGAGCGGGGACAGCCCCAGCATTTT
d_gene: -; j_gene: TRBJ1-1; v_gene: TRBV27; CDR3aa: CASSPTGRMGTEAFF; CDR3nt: TGTGCCAGCAGTCCCACTGGCAGGATGGGCACTGAAGCTTTCTTT
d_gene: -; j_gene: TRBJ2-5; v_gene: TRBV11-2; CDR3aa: CASSGQVQETQYF; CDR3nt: TGTGCCAGCAGCGGACAAGTCCAAGAGACCCAGTACTTC
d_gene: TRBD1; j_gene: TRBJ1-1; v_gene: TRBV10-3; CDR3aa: CAISTGQGAVTEAFF; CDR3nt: TGTGCCATCAGTACGGGACAGGGGGCGGTCACTGAAGCTTTCTTT
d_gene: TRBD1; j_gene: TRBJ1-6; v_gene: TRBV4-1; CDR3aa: CASSGHRGSNSPLHF; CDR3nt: TGCGCCAGCAGCGGACACAGGGGGAGTAATTCACCCCTCCACTTT
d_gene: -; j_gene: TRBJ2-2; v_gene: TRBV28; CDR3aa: CASWAGRLPETGELFF; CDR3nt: TGTGCCAGCTGGGCAGGGCGGTTGCCGGAAACCGGGGAGCTGTTTTTT
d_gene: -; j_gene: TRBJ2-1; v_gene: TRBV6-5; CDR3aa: CASAADGLGEQFF; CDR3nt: TGTGCTAGCGCGGCTGATGGGTTGGGTGAGCAGTTCTTC
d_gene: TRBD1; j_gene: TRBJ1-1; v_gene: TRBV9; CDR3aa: CASSVTGEAEAFF; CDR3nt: TGTGCCAGCAGCGTCACAGGGGAGGCTGAAGCTTTCTTT
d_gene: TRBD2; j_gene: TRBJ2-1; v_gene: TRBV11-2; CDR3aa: CASSPWAAGALNEQFF; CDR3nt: TGTGCCAGCAGCCCCTGGGCAGCGGGGGCATTGAATGAGCAGTTCTTC
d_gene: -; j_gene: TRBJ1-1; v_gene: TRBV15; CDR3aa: CATSPKGTEAFF; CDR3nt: TGTGCCACCAGCCCCAAGGGCACTGAAGCTTTCTTT
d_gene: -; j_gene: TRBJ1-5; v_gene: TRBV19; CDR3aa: CASSIGGQPQHF; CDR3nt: TGTGCCAGTAGTATCGGAGGTCAGCCCCAGCATTTT
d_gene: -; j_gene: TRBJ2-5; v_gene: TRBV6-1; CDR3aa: CASSEIGGGETQYF; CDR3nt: TGTGCCAGCAGTGAAATTGGGGGCGGAGAGACCCAGTACTTC
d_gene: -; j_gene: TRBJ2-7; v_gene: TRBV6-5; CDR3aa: CASSYRGAQKSEQYF; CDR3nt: TGTGCCAGCAGTTACAGGGGGGCGCAAAAGTCCGAGCAGTACTTC
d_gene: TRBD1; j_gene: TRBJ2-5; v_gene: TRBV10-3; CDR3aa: CAISGAGGSETQYF; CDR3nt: TGTGCCATCAGTGGGGCAGGGGGCTCGGAGACCCAGTACTTC
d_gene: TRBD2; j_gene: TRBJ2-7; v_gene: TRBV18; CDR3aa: CASSPTELAGGREQYF; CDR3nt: TGTGCCAGCTCACCCACCGAGCTAGCGGGAGGTCGGGAGCAGTACTTC